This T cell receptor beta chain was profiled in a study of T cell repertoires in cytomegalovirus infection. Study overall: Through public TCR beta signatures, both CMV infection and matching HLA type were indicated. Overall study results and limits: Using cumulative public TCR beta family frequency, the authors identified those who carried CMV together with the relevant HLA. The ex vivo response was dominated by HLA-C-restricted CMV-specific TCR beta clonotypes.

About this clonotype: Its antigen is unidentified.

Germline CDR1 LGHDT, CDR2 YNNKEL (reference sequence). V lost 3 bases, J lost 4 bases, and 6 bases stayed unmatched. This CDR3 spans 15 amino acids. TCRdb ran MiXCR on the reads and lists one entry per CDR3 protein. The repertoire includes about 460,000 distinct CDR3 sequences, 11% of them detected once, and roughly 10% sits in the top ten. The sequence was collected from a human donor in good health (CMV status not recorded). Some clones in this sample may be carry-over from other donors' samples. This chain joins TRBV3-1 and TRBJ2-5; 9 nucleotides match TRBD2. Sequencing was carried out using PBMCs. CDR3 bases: TGTGCCAGCAGCCAGGGCGGGGGGGCCCCAGAGACCCAGTACTTC. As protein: CASSQGGGAPETQYF.